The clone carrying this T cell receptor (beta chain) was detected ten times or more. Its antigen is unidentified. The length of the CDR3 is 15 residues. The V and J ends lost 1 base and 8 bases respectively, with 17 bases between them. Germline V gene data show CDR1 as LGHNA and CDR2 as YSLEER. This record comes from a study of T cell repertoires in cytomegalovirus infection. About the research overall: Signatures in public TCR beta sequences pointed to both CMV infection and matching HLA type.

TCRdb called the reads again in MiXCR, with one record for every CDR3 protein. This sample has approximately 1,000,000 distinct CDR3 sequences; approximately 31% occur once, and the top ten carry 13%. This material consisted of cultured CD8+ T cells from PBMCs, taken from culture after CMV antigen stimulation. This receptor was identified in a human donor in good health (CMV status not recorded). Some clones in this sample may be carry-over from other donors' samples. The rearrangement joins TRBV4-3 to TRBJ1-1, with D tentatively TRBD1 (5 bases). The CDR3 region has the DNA TGCGCCAGCAGCCAAGGGGGGGGGTCAGTCGGGGAAGCTTTCTTT. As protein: CASSQGGGSVGEAFF.